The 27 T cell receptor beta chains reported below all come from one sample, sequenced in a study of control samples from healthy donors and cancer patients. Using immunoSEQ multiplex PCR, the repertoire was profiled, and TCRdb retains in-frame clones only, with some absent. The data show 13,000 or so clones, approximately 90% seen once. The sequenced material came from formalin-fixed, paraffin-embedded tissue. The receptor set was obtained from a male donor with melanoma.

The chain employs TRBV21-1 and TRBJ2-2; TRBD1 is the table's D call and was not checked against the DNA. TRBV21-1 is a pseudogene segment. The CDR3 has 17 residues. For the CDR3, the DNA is TGTGCCAGCAGCAAAAGACGGACAGGTTCTGGGACCGGGGAGCTGTTTTTT. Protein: CASSKRRTGSGTGELFF.

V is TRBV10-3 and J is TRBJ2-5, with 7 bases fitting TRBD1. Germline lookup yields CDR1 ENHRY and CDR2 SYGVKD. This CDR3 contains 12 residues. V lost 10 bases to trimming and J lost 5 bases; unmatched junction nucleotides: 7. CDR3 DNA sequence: TGTGCCACCGAGGGGGCCGGGGAGACCCAGTACTTC. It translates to CATEGAGETQYF.

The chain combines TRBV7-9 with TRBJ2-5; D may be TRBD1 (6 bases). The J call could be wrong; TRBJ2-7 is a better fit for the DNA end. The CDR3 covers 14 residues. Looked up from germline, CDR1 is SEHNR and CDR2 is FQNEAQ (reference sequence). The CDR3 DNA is TGTGCCAGCAGCTCGGTGACAGGCCCCTACGAGCAGTACTTC. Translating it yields CASSSVTGPYEQYF.

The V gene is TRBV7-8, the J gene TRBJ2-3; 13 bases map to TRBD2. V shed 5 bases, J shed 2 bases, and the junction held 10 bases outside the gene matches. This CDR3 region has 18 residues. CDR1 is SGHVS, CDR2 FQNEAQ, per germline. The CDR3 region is CASSSKPGTSGTTDTQYF. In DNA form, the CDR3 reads TGTGCCAGCAGCAGCAAACCCGGGACTAGCGGGACCACAGATACGCAGTATTTT.

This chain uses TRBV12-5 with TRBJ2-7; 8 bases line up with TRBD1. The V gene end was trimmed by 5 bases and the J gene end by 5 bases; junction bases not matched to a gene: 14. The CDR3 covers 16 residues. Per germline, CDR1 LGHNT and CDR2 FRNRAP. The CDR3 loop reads CASGTRQGSLLNEQYF. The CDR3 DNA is TGTGCTAGTGGTACCAGACAGGGGAGCCTGCTAAACGAGCAGTACTTC.

CDR3 region: CASTRANNEQFF. DNA for the CDR3: TGCGCCAGCACCCGGGCCAACAATGAGCAGTTCTTC. The V gene is TRBV10-2, the J gene TRBJ2-1; D uncertain. V was cut by 7 bases and J by 5 bases, with 9 bases left in between. This CDR3 comprises 12 residues. The germline V gene encodes CDR1 WSHSY and CDR2 SAAADI.

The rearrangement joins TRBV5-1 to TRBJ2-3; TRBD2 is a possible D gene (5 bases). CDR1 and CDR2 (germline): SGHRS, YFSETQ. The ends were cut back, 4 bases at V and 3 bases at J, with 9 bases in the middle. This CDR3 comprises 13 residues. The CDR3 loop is CASSPEVTDTQYF. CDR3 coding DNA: TGCGCCAGCAGCCCGGAGGTGACAGATACGCAGTATTTT.

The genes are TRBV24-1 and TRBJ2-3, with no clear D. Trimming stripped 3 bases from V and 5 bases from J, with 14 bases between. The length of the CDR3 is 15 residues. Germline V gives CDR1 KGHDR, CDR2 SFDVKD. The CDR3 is CATSDPLTVQDTQYF. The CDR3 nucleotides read TGTGCCACCAGTGATCCACTCACAGTTCAAGATACGCAGTATTTT.

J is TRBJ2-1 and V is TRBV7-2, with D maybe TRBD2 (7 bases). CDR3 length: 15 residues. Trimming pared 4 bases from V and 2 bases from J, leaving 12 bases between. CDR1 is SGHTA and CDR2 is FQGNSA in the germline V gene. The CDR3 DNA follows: TGTGCCAGCAGCTGGGGGGGCGCCGCCTACAATGAGCAGTTCTTC. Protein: CASSWGGAAYNEQFF.

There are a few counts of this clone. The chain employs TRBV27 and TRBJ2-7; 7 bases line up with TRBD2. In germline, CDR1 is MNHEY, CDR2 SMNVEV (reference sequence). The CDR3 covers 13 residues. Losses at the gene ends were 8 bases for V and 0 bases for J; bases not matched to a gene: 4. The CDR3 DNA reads TGTGCCAGCGGAACTAGCGACTCCTACGAGCAGTACTTC. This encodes CASGTSDSYEQYF.

The CDR3 reads CASSESKTEQFF. The CDR3 coding sequence is TGCGCCAGCAGTGAGTCGAAAACTGAGCAGTTCTTC. J is TRBJ2-1 and V is TRBV10-2; D is ambiguous. V shed 0 bases and J shed 9 bases, with 6 bases lying between them. CDR1 is WSHSY, CDR2 SAAADI, per germline. This CDR3 contains 12 residues.

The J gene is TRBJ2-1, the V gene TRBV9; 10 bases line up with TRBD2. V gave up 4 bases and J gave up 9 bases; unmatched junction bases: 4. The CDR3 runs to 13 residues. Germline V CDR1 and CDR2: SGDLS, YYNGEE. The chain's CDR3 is CASSPLAGVEQFF. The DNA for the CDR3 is TGTGCCAGCAGCCCTCTAGCGGGAGTTGAGCAGTTCTTC.

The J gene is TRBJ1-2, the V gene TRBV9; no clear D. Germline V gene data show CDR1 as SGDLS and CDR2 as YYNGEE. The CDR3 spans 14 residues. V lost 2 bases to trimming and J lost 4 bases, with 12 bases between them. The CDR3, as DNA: TGTGCCAGCAGCGTTAGTAAGGATGTCTATGGCTACACCTTC. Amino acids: CASSVSKDVYGYTF.

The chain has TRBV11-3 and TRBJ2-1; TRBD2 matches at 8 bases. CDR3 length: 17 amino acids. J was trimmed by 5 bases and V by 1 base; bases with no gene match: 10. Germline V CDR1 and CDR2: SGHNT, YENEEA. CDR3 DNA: TGTGCCAGCAGCTTAGCCTTAGCGGGATCAGGGAACAATGAGCAGTTCTTC. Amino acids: CASSLALAGSGNNEQFF.

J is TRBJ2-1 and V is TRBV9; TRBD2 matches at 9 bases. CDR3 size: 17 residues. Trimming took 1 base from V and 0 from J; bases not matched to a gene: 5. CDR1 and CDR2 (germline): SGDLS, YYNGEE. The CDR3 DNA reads TGTGCCAGCAGCGTATCCCGGACTAGCGTCTCCTACAATGAGCAGTTCTTC. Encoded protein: CASSVSRTSVSYNEQFF.

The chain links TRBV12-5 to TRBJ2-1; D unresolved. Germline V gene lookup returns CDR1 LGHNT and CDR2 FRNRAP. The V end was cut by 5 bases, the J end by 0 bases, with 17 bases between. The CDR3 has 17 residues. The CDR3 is CASGPPRAARSYNEQFF. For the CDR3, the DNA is TGTGCTAGTGGTCCCCCCCGAGCAGCTCGCTCCTACAATGAGCAGTTCTTC.

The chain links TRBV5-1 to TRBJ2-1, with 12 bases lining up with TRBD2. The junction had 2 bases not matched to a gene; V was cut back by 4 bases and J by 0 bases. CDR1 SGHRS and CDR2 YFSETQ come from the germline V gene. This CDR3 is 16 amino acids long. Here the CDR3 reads CASSRLAGVSYNEQFF. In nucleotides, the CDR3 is TGCGCCAGCAGCCGACTAGCGGGAGTCTCCTACAATGAGCAGTTCTTC.

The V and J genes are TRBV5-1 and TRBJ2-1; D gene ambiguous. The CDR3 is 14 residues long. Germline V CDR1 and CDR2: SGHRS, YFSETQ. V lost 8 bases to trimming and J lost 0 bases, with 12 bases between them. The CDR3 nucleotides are TGCGCCAGTTCGGTAGAGTTCTCCTACAATGAGCAGTTCTTC. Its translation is CASSVEFSYNEQFF.

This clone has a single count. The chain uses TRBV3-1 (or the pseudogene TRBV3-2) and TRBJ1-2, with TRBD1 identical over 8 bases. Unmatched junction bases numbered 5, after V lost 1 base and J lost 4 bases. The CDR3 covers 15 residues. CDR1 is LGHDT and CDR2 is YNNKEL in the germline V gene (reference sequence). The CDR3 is CASSQGPGGGYGYTF. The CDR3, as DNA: TGTGCCAGCAGCCAAGGTCCAGGGGGCGGCTATGGCTACACCTTC.

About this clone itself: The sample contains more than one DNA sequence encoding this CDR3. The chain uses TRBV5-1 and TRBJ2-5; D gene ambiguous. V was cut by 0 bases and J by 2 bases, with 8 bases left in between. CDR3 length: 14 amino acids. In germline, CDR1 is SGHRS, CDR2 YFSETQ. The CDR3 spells CASSLAGRQETQYF. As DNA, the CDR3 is TGCGCCAGCAGCTTGGCCGGCAGACAAGAGACCCAGTACTTC. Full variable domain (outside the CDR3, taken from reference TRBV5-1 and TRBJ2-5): KAGVTQTPRYLIKTRGQQVTLSCSPISGHRSVSWYQQTPGQGLQFLFEYFSETQRNKGNFPGRFSGRQFSNSRSEMNVSTLELGDSALYLCASSLAGRQETQYFGPGTRLLVL.

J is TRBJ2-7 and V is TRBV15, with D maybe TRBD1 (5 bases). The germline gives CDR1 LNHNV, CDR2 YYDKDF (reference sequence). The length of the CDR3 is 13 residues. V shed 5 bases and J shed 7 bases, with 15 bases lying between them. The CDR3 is CATSQGKVVEQYV. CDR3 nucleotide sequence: TGTGCCACCAGCCAGGGCAAGGTAGTTGAGCAGTACGTC.

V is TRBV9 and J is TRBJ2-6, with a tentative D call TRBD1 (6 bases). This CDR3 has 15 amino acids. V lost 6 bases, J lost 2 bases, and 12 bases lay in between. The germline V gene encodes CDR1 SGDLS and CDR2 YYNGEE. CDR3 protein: CASNDRPTGANVLTF. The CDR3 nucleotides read TGTGCCAGCAACGACAGGCCAACTGGGGCCAACGTCCTGACTTTC.

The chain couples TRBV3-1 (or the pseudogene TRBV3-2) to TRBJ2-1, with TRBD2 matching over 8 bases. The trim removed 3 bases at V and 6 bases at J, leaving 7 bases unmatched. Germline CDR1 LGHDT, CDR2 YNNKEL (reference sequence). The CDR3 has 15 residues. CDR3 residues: CASSQGLVSSNEQFF. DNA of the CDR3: TGTGCCAGCAGCCAGGGACTAGTCTCATCCAATGAGCAGTTCTTC.

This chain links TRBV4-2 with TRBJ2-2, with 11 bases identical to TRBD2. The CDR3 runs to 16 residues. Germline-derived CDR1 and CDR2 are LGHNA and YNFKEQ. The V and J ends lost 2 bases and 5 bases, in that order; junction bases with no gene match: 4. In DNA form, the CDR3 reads TGTGCCAGCAGCCAAACTAGCGGGAGAATTACCGGGGAGCTGTTTTTT. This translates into CASSQTSGRITGELFF.

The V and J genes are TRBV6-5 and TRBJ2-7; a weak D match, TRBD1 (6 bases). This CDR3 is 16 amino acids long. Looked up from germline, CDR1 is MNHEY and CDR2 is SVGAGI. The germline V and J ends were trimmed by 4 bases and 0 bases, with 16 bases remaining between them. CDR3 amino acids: CASSSPRTAYSYEQYF. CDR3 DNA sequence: TGTGCCAGCAGTTCCCCTAGGACAGCGTACTCCTACGAGCAGTACTTC.

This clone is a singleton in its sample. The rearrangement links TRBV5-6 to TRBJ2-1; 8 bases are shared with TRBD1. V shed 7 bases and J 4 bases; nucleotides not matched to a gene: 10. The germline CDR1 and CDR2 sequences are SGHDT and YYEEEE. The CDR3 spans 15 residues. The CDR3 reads CASSETGASYNEQFF. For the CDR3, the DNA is TGTGCCAGCTCCGAGACAGGGGCTTCATACAATGAGCAGTTCTTC.

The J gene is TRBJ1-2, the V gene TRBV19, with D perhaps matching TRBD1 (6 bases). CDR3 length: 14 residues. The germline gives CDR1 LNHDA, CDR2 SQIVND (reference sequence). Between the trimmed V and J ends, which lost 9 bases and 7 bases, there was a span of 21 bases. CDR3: CASLDSPGFGGYTF. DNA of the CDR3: TGTGCCAGCCTGGACAGCCCGGGTTTTGGTGGCTACACCTTC.